This T cell receptor (beta chain) appears in the sequencing data of a study of OX40 agonist ivuxolimab in advanced cancers. The CDR3 has 20 amino acids. The ends were cut back, 1 base at V and 5 bases at J, with 27 bases in the middle. The germline CDR1 and CDR2 sequences are MGHRA and YSYEKL. Only in-frame clones appear in the TCRdb table, and some are missing; sequencing was by immunoSEQ multiplex PCR. This table has around 90,000 clones, over 75% appearing once. The rearrangement links TRBV4-1 to TRBJ2-4, with D maybe TRBD2 (6 bases). The sequence was obtained from an adult with an advanced solid tumor such as melanoma, head and neck, liver or kidney cancer. The specimen comprised CD4+ or CD8+ T cells sorted from blood, sampled in a trial of the OX40 agonist ivuxolimab. The CDR3: CASSQVIPLPQGGSENIQYF. The DNA of the CDR3 is TGCGCCAGCAGCCAAGTTATCCCACTGCCGCAGGGAGGATCGGAAAACATTCAGTACTTC.